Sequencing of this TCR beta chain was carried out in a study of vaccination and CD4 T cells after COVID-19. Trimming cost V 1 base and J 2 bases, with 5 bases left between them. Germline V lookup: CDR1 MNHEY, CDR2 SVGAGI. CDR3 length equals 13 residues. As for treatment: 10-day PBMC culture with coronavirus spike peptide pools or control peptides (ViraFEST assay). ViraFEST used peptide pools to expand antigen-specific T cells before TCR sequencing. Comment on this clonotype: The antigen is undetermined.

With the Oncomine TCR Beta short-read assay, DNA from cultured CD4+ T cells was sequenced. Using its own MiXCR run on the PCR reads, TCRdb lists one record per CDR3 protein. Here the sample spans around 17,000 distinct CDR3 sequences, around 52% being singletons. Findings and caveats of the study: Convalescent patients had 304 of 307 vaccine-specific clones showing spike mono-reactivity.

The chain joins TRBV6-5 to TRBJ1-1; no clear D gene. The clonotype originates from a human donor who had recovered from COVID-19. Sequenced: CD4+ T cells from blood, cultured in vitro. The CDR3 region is CASSYLSNTEAFF. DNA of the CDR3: TGTGCCAGCAGTTACTTAAGTAACACTGAAGCTTTCTTT.